Shown below are 24 T cell receptor beta chains from a single sample sequenced in a study of vaccination effects on CD4 cells after COVID-19. Assay used: immunoSEQ multiplex PCR; TCRdb lists only in-frame clones, some missing. Here the sample spans tens of thousands of clones, around 72% being singletons. These TCRs' antigens remain unknown. ViraFEST expansion of antigen-specific CD4+ T cells with viral peptide pools preceded sequencing. Subsequent to approximately 9 days of culture, CD4+ T cells were isolated. Nucleocapsid antibodies stayed negative before and after vaccination, showing no earlier SARS-CoV-2 infection. Material: CD4+ T cells from PBMCs cultured with HCoV-NL63 spike peptides, obtained before COVID-19 vaccination. All receptors come from a human donor who received a COVID-19 vaccine.

The chain employs TRBV5-6 and TRBJ1-6; 7 bases match TRBD1. This CDR3 is built from 16 residues. CDR1 and CDR2 from the germline V gene are SGHDT and YYEEEE. V was clipped by 7 bases and J by 0 bases; unmatched bases: 7. CDR3 nucleotides: TGTGCCAGCTCTAACTCAGGGGGCTCCTATAATTCACCCCTCCACTTT. As protein: CASSNSGGSYNSPLHF.

The chain links TRBV10-1 to TRBJ1-4, with D perhaps matching TRBD1 (6 bases). V was shortened by 4 bases and J by 4 bases, with 22 bases between the two germline ends. The germline gives CDR1 WNHNN, CDR2 SYGVQD (reference sequence). CDR3 length: 18 amino acids. CDR3 sequence: CASSAWGQSTENNEKLFF. In DNA form, the CDR3 reads TGCGCCAGCAGTGCATGGGGACAATCCACGGAGAATAATGAAAAACTGTTTTTT.

This rearrangement joins TRBV6-5 to TRBJ1-4, with D possibly being TRBD1 (5 bases). Between the trimmed V and J ends, which lost 2 bases and 10 bases, there was a span of 17 bases. Germline CDR1 and CDR2: MNHEY and SVGAGI. The CDR3 is 15 amino acids. For the CDR3, the DNA is TGTGCCAGCAGTTACACGACAGACCTGGTTGGAAAACTGTTTTTT. Translating it yields CASSYTTDLVGKLFF.

The V call is TRBV6-5, the J call TRBJ1-5; 12 bases are shared with TRBD1. Losses at the gene ends were 6 bases for V and 6 bases for J; bases not matched to a gene: 6. Germline values: CDR1 MNHEY, CDR2 SVGAGI. The CDR3 spans 15 residues. The CDR3 nucleotides are TGTGCCAGCAGGGCGGGACAGGGGGCTGGTCAGCCCCAGCATTTT. Encoded protein: CASRAGQGAGQPQHF.

The chain employs TRBV13 and TRBJ1-5; possible D gene TRBD1, 5 bases. The CDR3 length is 14 residues. Trimming removed 2 bases from V and 3 bases from J, with 8 bases in between. Germline V gene sequence: CDR1 PRHDT, CDR2 FYEKMQ (reference sequence). The CDR3 DNA sequence: TGTGCCAGCAGCTTAACGGGGACCAATCAGCCCCAGCATTTT. Protein product: CASSLTGTNQPQHF.

The chain joins TRBV19 to TRBJ2-5, with 15 nucleotides matching TRBD2. The CDR3 has 15 amino acids. V trimming: 10 bases; J trimming: 2 bases; junction bases outside the gene matches: 5. Germline assignment: CDR1 LNHDA and CDR2 SQIVND (reference sequence). Written as DNA, the CDR3 is TGTGCCACTAGGACTAGCGGGGGGGATCAAGAGACCCAGTACTTC. Residues: CATRTSGGDQETQYF.

The count of this clone is one. The chain combines TRBV18 with TRBJ1-3, with D possibly being TRBD1 (5 bases). The ends were cut back, 0 bases at V and 4 bases at J, with 10 bases in the middle. CDR1 KGHSH and CDR2 LQKENI come from the germline V gene. CDR3 length: 15 residues. In DNA, the CDR3 is TGTGCCAGCTCACCACCGCCCGACAGAGGAAACACCATATATTTT. Translating gives CASSPPPDRGNTIYF.

The chain is built from TRBV4-1 and TRBJ1-2; the D gene is possibly TRBD1 (5 bases). From germline, CDR1 is MGHRA and CDR2 YSYEKL. V shed 1 base and J shed 4 bases, with 16 bases lying between them. The CDR3 has 16 amino acids. The CDR3 DNA reads as TGCGCCAGCAGCCAAGCCACCGGGACGCAGATCTATGGCTACACCTTC. Protein: CASSQATGTQIYGYTF.

Only a few counts were recorded for this clone. The chain joins TRBV4-1 to TRBJ2-1; 7 bases agree with TRBD2. From germline, CDR1 is MGHRA and CDR2 YSYEKL. There are 15 residues in the CDR3. V dropped 7 bases and J dropped 7; count of bases not matched to a gene: 13. CDR3 region: CASKVRAGVGNEQFF. CDR3 nucleotide sequence: TGCGCCAGCAAAGTTCGGGCGGGAGTTGGAAATGAGCAGTTCTTC.

V usage is TRBV12-5 and J usage is TRBJ2-7; TRBD1 matches 8 bases. CDR1 LGHNT and CDR2 FRNRAP come from the germline V gene. Unmatched junction bases numbered 3, after V lost 5 bases and J lost 6 bases. CDR3 length: 12 amino acids. The CDR3 loop reads CASGGRGREQYF. The CDR3 DNA follows: TGTGCTAGTGGTGGCAGGGGGCGCGAGCAGTACTTC.

The chain is built from TRBV6-4 and TRBJ2-1, with a possible D match to TRBD2 (7 bases). V was clipped by 2 bases and J by 7 bases, with 12 bases between them. CDR1 is MRHNA, CDR2 SNTAGT, per germline. CDR3 length equals 14 residues. CDR3 region: CASSDERGGNEQFF. CDR3 in DNA: TGTGCCAGCAGTGACGAGAGGGGGGGAAATGAGCAGTTCTTC.

This clone showed up just a few times. The J gene is TRBJ1-3, the V gene TRBV6-1; D is undetermined. The germline CDR1 and CDR2 sequences are MNHNS and SASEGT. The CDR3 loop spans 14 amino acids. The V end was cut by 2 bases, the J end by 0 bases, with 5 bases between. This chain's CDR3 is CASSELSSGNTIYF. CDR3 DNA: TGTGCCAGCAGTGAACTTAGCTCTGGAAACACCATATATTTT.

The rearrangement joins TRBV7-9 to TRBJ2-7; D is ambiguous. CDR1 is SEHNR, CDR2 FQNEAQ, per germline (reference sequence). The CDR3 has 11 residues. Trimming stripped 2 bases from V and 3 bases from J, with 2 bases between. The chain's CDR3 is CASSLNYEQYF. In DNA form, the CDR3 reads TGTGCCAGCAGCTTAAACTACGAGCAGTACTTC.

The chain is built from TRBV5-1 and TRBJ2-2, with 7 bases that match TRBD2. V shed 0 bases, J shed 0 bases, and the junction held 2 bases outside the gene matches. Germline V gene lookup returns CDR1 SGHRS and CDR2 YFSETQ. The CDR3 consists of 16 residues. The CDR3 is CASSLGTSTNTGELFF. CDR3 bases: TGCGCCAGCAGCTTGGGGACTAGTACGAACACCGGGGAGCTGTTTTTT.

This clone was detected only a few times. Germline is not matched at one junction end, which may reflect a read error. This chain connects TRBV5-1 to TRBJ1-2, with D unclear. The length of the CDR3 is 11 residues. Germline CDR1 reads SGHRS; CDR2 reads YFSETQ. DNA for the CDR3: TGCGCCTCCGAAGGAGGCTTGGAAACCAACTTC. This codes for CASEGGLETNF.

This chain uses TRBV30 with TRBJ2-6, with 8 bases matching TRBD1. The CDR3 runs to 13 residues. With V trimmed by 5 bases and J by 3 bases, 0 bases remained unmatched. Germline V lookup: CDR1 GTSNPN, CDR2 SVGIG (reference sequence). The CDR3 nucleotides are TGTGCCTGGGGACAGGGTGGGGCCAACGTCCTGACTTTC. It codes for CAWGQGGANVLTF.

This clone was seen a few times. The chain joins TRBV6-1 to TRBJ2-7; possible D gene TRBD2, 7 bases. This CDR3 is built from 15 residues. In germline, CDR1 is MNHNS, CDR2 SASEGT. The germline V and J ends were trimmed by 2 bases and 7 bases, with 18 bases remaining between them. The CDR3 nucleotides read TGTGCCAGCAGTGAACGGGGGGCCACCATCTTTGAGCAGTACTTC. Translating it yields CASSERGATIFEQYF.

This clone was observed a few times. The genes are TRBV3-1 (or the pseudogene TRBV3-2) and TRBJ1-1; D gene uncertain. The CDR3 is 12 residues long. From germline, CDR1 is LGHDT and CDR2 YNNKEL (reference sequence). Trimming took 7 bases from V and 5 from J, leaving 11 bases between them. CDR3 in DNA: TGTGCCAGCACCGAACCAGGTACTGAAGCTTTCTTT. Its translation is CASTEPGTEAFF.

The chain links TRBV2 to TRBJ1-5; a possible D gene is TRBD1 (5 bases). The CDR3 covers 13 residues. Looked up from germline, CDR1 is SNHLY and CDR2 is FYNNEI. The V end lost 5 bases, the J end lost 4 bases, and 9 bases lay between the germline ends. The CDR3 region is CASSLAGNQPQHF. The DNA for the CDR3 is TGTGCCAGCAGTCTGGCAGGGAATCAGCCCCAGCATTTT.

V usage is TRBV5-4 and J usage is TRBJ2-1; 10 bases match TRBD1. V dropped 5 bases and J dropped 4; count of bases not matched to a gene: 6. The CDR3 totals 15 residues. The germline gives CDR1 SGHNT, CDR2 YYREEE (reference sequence). The CDR3 region has the DNA TGTGCCAGCAGTCCGGACAGGGGGTATTACAATGAGCAGTTCTTC. Residues: CASSPDRGYYNEQFF.

V usage is TRBV6-5 and J usage is TRBJ1-5; 8 nucleotides agree with TRBD1. Germline CDR1 reads MNHEY; CDR2 reads SVGAGI. V shed 0 bases, J shed 7 bases, and the junction held 8 bases outside the gene matches. This CDR3 comprises 16 residues. The CDR3 here is CASSYSRTGGGQPQHF. The CDR3 coding sequence is TGTGCCAGCAGTTACTCGCGTACAGGGGGTGGACAGCCCCAGCATTTT.

J is TRBJ1-1 and V is TRBV2; no clear D gene. CDR3 size: 13 residues. Deletions cut 5 bases from V and 1 base from J, with 8 bases between. CDR1 and CDR2 from the germline V gene are SNHLY and FYNNEI. The DNA of the CDR3 is TGTGCCAGCAGTTCTTTGGAGAACACTGAAGCTTTCTTT. This gives the protein CASSSLENTEAFF.

V usage is TRBV7-9 and J usage is TRBJ2-4; either TRBD1 or TRBD2 may supply D (5 bases each). V lost 6 bases to trimming and J lost 9 bases, with 12 bases between them. The V gene's germline CDR1 is SEHNR and CDR2 FQNEAQ (reference sequence). This CDR3 is 12 amino acids long. CDR3 coding DNA: TGTGCCAGCAGTACAGGTGGGGGCATTCAGTACTTC. Its translation is CASSTGGGIQYF.

The chain is built from TRBV11-2 and TRBJ2-1; 11 bases are a match to TRBD2. The CDR3 spans 18 residues. V trimming: 3 bases; J trimming: 0 bases; junction bases outside the gene matches: 7. Germline V lookup: CDR1 SGHAT, CDR2 FQNNGV. CDR3 DNA: TGTGCCAGCAGCTTCCCTAGCGGGGGGCCGAGCTCCTACAATGAGCAGTTCTTC. Encoded protein: CASSFPSGGPSSYNEQFF.